These 20 T cell receptor beta chains originate from one sample sequenced in a study of shared T cell receptors in the human thymus. Profiled with immunoSEQ multiplex PCR; TCRdb holds only in-frame clones, not every one. The sample shows hundreds of thousands of clones, 75% to 80% of them seen only once. These sequences were also reported in another study, on human thymus T cells.

Sample: thymocytes. These receptors were collected from a boy younger than two with a congenital heart defect.

This clone was observed a handful of times. The chain uses TRBV19 and TRBJ1-2, with D perhaps matching TRBD1 (6 bases). Germline loops: CDR1 LNHDA, CDR2 SQIVND (reference sequence). Trimming stripped 4 bases from V and 4 bases from J, with 19 bases between. This CDR3 spans 16 amino acids. CDR3 in DNA: TGTGCCAGTAGTACTGCCCTCAGGGGTGGGGGCTATGGCTACACCTTC. Amino acid sequence: CASSTALRGGGYGYTF.

J is TRBJ2-1 and V is TRBV1; whether TRBD2, the table's D call, matches the DNA was not checked. TRBV1 is annotated as a pseudogene. This CDR3 contains 14 residues. CDR3 nucleotide sequence: TGCACCAGCCCCCCCACCCGGGAGGGGAATGAGCAGTTCTTC. Encoded protein: CTSPPTREGNEQFF.

In this sample, this clone turned up once. CDR3: CSVELVAGANEQYF. The CDR3 region has the DNA TGCAGCGTTGAATTGGTAGCGGGAGCCAACGAGCAGTACTTC. This chain uses TRBV29-1 with TRBJ2-7, with 9 positions matching TRBD2. The ends lost 2 bases at V and 5 bases at J; junction bases unmatched: 7. Germline CDR1 is SQVTM and CDR2 is ANQGSEA. The CDR3 is made up of 14 amino acids.

The chain joins TRBV7-9 to TRBJ2-7, with 8 bases matching TRBD2. Unmatched junction bases numbered 8, after V lost 5 bases and J lost 5 bases. Per the germline V gene, CDR1 is SEHNR and CDR2 is FQNEAQ (reference sequence). The CDR3 sequence is 14 residues long. The CDR3 DNA follows: TGTGCCAGCAGCCCCGGGAGGGGGGGCAACGAGCAGTACTTC. Translation gives CASSPGRGGNEQYF. The full variable domain, with the rest looked up from reference TRBV7-9 and TRBJ2-7, is DTGVSQNPRHKITKRGQNVTFRCDPISEHNRLYWYRQTLGQGPEFLTYFQNEAQLEKSRLLSDRFSAERPKGSFSTLEIQRTEQGDSAMYLCASSPGRGGNEQYFGPGTRLTVT.

The rearrangement uses TRBV2 and TRBJ2-7; no reliable D call. The germline V gene encodes CDR1 SNHLY and CDR2 FYNNEI. The CDR3 consists of 15 residues. The ends were cut back, 1 base at V and 0 bases at J, with 10 bases in the middle. The chain's CDR3 is CASSEGLQPSYEQYF. The DNA for the CDR3 is TGTGCCAGCAGTGAAGGTCTACAGCCCTCCTACGAGCAGTACTTC.

The CDR3 DNA reads TGCGCCAGCAGTGATATCGCGGGAGGCATCACATCCCGTGAGCAGTTCTTC. This translates into CASSDIAGGITSREQFF. The chain couples TRBV10-1 to TRBJ2-1; 8 nucleotides agree with TRBD2. Unmatched junction bases numbered 16, after V lost 3 bases and J lost 9 bases. The CDR3 contains 17 residues. CDR1 is WNHNN, CDR2 SYGVQD, per germline (reference sequence).

The rearrangement uses TRBV7-9 and TRBJ2-5; D unclear. The CDR3 spans 13 residues. V lost 8 bases and J lost 7, with 17 bases in between. CDR1 SEHNR and CDR2 FQNEAQ come from the germline V gene (reference sequence). The CDR3 here is CASDPWPELTQYF. The CDR3 DNA sequence: TGTGCCAGCGACCCGTGGCCGGAGCTGACCCAGTACTTC.

The table lists this clone with a few counts. The chain links TRBV28 to TRBJ2-4, with D possibly matching TRBD2 (5 bases). Germline assignment: CDR1 MDHEN and CDR2 SYDVKM. V lost 6 bases and J 8 bases, leaving 26 bases between the germline ends. This CDR3 has 17 residues. This chain's CDR3 is CASSSPDSRGRMYIQYF. CDR3 coding DNA: TGTGCCAGCAGCTCCCCGGACTCCCGAGGGCGTATGTACATTCAGTACTTC.

The chain carries TRBV7-2 and TRBJ2-7; TRBD1 is a possible D gene (8 bases). The CDR3 spans 19 residues. The V end was cut by 5 bases, the J end by 1 base, with 27 bases between. Germline V CDR1 and CDR2: SGHTA, FQGNSA. The CDR3 reads CASSRGGQPGTGPSYEQYF. CDR3 sequence (DNA): TGTGCCAGCAGCCGGGGAGGGCAACCTGGGACAGGACCTTCCTACGAGCAGTACTTC. Filled out from reference TRBV7-2 and TRBJ2-7, the complete variable domain reads GAGVSQSPSNKVTEKGKDVELRCDPISGHTALYWYRQSLGQGLEFLIYFQGNSAPDKSGLPSDRFSAERTGGSVSTLTIQRTQQEDSAVYLCASSRGGQPGTGPSYEQYFGPGTRLTVT.

The genes are TRBV5-1 and TRBJ2-7; tentatively, D is TRBD1 (5 bases). This CDR3 comprises 14 residues. The germline CDR1 and CDR2 sequences are SGHRS and YFSETQ. Trimming cost V 3 bases and J 7 bases, with 17 bases left between them. DNA for the CDR3: TGCGCCAGCAGCTCTGGACAAGGCCAAACTGAGCAGTACTTC. This sequence encodes CASSSGQGQTEQYF.

The chain combines TRBV6-6 with TRBJ1-1; D is unclear. The V end lost 2 bases, the J end lost 3 bases, and 13 bases lay between the germline ends. The CDR3 spans 15 residues. Germline V gene lookup returns CDR1 MNHNY and CDR2 SVGAGI (reference sequence). Written as DNA, the CDR3 is TGTGCCAGCAGTTACAGGGAGAAATGGGACACTGAAGCTTTCTTT. Residues: CASSYREKWDTEAFF.

In the case of this clone: The same CDR3 arises from other DNA sequences in this sample as well. The chain links TRBV20-1 to TRBJ2-7; D unclear. Trimming cost V 1 base and J 5 bases, with 3 bases left between them. Germline-derived CDR1 and CDR2 are DFQATT and SNEGSKA (reference sequence). This CDR3 region has 10 residues. The CDR3 here is CSARVDEQYF. CDR3 nucleotides: TGCAGTGCTAGAGTCGACGAGCAGTACTTC.

The V call is TRBV4-3, the J call TRBJ2-3; 7 nucleotides match TRBD2. The CDR3 covers 15 residues. The germline V gene has CDR1 LGHNA and CDR2 YSLEER. The V segment lost 2 bases and the J segment 0 bases; nucleotides outside the gene matches: 2. The CDR3 DNA is TGCGCCAGCAGCCAAACTAGCGCGAGCACAGATACGCAGTATTTT. This encodes CASSQTSASTDTQYF.

The chain joins TRBV28 to TRBJ1-5; D perhaps matches TRBD1 (6 bases). This CDR3 has 17 residues. V was pared by 3 bases and J by 7 bases, with 22 bases between. Germline loops: CDR1 MDHEN, CDR2 SYDVKM. DNA of the CDR3: TGTGCCAGCAGTTTCAATCGGGACAAAACTTTAGGGCAGCCCCAGCATTTT. It translates to CASSFNRDKTLGQPQHF.

The chain employs TRBV19 and TRBJ2-6; possibly TRBD1 or TRBD2 for D (9 bases each). Trimming cost V 3 bases and J 0 bases, with 30 bases left between them. CDR1 is LNHDA and CDR2 is SQIVND in the germline V gene (reference sequence). This CDR3 has 23 residues. CDR3 bases: TGTGCCAGTAGTATCCCGGGACAGGGCTTAGCGGGAGTTAGAAGCTCTGGGGCCAACGTCCTGACTTTC. It codes for CASSIPGQGLAGVRSSGANVLTF. Full variable domain (remainder filled in from reference TRBV19 and TRBJ2-6): DGGITQSPKYLFRKEGQNVTLSCEQNLNHDAMYWYRQDPGQGLRLIYYSQIVNDFQKGDIAEGYSVSREKKESFPLTVTSAQKNPTAFYLCASSIPGQGLAGVRSSGANVLTFGAGSRLTVL.

This sequence joins TRBV5-1 and TRBJ1-3, with no clear D. Trimming left V 1 base short and J 2 bases short, with 10 bases between. CDR3 length: 15 amino acids. Germline loops: CDR1 SGHRS, CDR2 YFSETQ. The CDR3 sequence: CASSLYLTPGNTIYF. DNA of the CDR3: TGCGCCAGCAGCTTGTACCTGACACCTGGAAACACCATATATTTT.

The chain has TRBV4-1 and TRBJ2-7; D is unclear. The CDR3 loop spans 14 amino acids. The V and J ends lost 1 base and 3 bases respectively, with 10 bases between them. CDR1 MGHRA and CDR2 YSYEKL come from the germline V gene. CDR3 sequence: CASSQVEVNYEQYF. The CDR3 coding sequence is TGCGCCAGCAGCCAAGTCGAGGTCAACTACGAGCAGTACTTC.

The chain has TRBV28 and TRBJ2-2; 11 bases are a match to TRBD2. Germline trimming cut 3 bases from V and 5 bases from J; bases unmatched to any gene: 11. This CDR3 is built from 18 residues. CDR1 and CDR2 from the germline V gene are MDHEN and SYDVKM. The CDR3 DNA sequence: TGTGCCAGCAGTTTCGGAAATACTAGCGGGAGTGGTACCGGGGAGCTGTTTTTT. It encodes CASSFGNTSGSGTGELFF.

This chain links TRBV4-2 with TRBJ1-5; TRBD1 might be the D (6 bases). Germline V gene lookup returns CDR1 LGHNA and CDR2 YNFKEQ. V shed 0 bases and J shed 3 bases, with 9 bases lying between them. This CDR3 spans 15 amino acids. The CDR3 protein is CASSQDYRVNQPQHF. In nucleotides, the CDR3 is TGTGCCAGCAGCCAAGACTACAGGGTCAATCAGCCCCAGCATTTT.

This chain joins TRBV27 and TRBJ2-3; perhaps TRBD1 as D (6 bases). CDR1 MNHEY and CDR2 SMNVEV come from the germline V gene (reference sequence). This CDR3 region has 14 residues. V dropped 1 base and J dropped 6 bases, with 11 bases sitting between them. CDR3 sequence reads: CASSLYRAHDTQYF. The CDR3 nucleotides read TGTGCCAGCAGTTTATACAGGGCTCATGATACGCAGTATTTT.